This T cell receptor beta chain comes out of a study of CD8+CD57+ T cells in acquired aplastic anemia (dated by TCRdb to the late 2010s). General notes on the study: A mean of roughly 2.9 ug of DNA, ranging from about 0.19 to 27.4 ug, was extracted from sorted CD4+ and CD8+ cells. CD8+CD57+ expansion was defined as frequency above the mean frequency observed in healthy subjects.

The paper as a whole reports these results and caveats: Although roughly 29 CD8+ CDR3 sequences were shared by patients and controls, these sequences appeared highly expressed in patients and within the immunodominant clones of patients. Patients and healthy controls showed no significant difference in CD8+ Simpson's diversity (P=0.060).

Expansion of CD8+CD57+ cells had been shown by flow cytometry in the patients chosen for sequencing. All patients had severe acquired aplastic anemia diagnosed by International Study of Aplastic Anemia and Agranulocytosis and Camitta criteria. At the time blood was sampled, none of the patients had received any therapy. In this study, sorted CD4+ and CD8+ T cells from the blood of healthy subjects and of severe aplastic anemia patients had their TCR repertoires deep-sequenced. Patients were enrolled in the USA under clinicaltrials.gov protocols 00001620, 01623167, 00001397, 00071045, 00081523 and 00961064. Ficoll-Paque density gradient centrifugation was used to isolate peripheral blood mononuclear cells. CD4+ and CD8+ T cells were sorted by FACS or magnetic beads before DNA extraction. V loses 0 bases, J loses 11 bases, and the germline ends lie 16 bases apart. The CDR3 holds 14 amino acids from the cysteine to the phenylalanine. Only the CDR3 portion is preserved as DNA: 42 bases, with reading frame beginning at the first base. For CDR1 and CDR2, the germline V gene lists MGHRA and YSYEKL.

This clonotype was counted ten times or more. It has no known antigen specificity. Nothing much larger sits one base from this clone, and base qualities are not available. Profiling of TCR beta VDJ combinations and CDR3 sequences used genomic DNA as the template. TCR repertoire sequencing was run on an Illumina HiSeq 2000. The authors' analysis ran thus. TRBV/TRBJ rearrangement plots, CDR3 size and DJ length profiles, and Simpson's diversity index were used to assess repertoires. The immunodominant clone was defined as the most abundant DNA sequence in deep sequencing data. CDR3 amino acid sequences were screened for sharing across subjects and compared with published repertoires and the VDJdb database. Through fastp at Q25 and MiXCR, TCRdb rebuilt clones from the public reads, retaining in-frame beta chains. Every distinct CDR3 protein forms one entry, paired with its most common genes and DNA. TCRdb, not the original authors, processed these V and J calls. The sample table records just over 200,000 distinct CDR3 sequences; 65% of these occur just once. Of the sample, around 58% is held by the ten largest clones.

The chain uses TRBV4-1 and TRBJ1-1; a confident D gene designation cannot be given. Sequences were obtained from sorted CD4+, CD8+, or CD8+CD57+ T cells (not recorded which) from PBMCs. This receptor was identified in a human donor with aplastic anemia. In nucleotides, the sequence is TGCGCCAGCAGCCAAGACCAGTGGGCAGAGAACGCTTTCTTT. Its protein product is CASSQDQWAENAFF.